What follows are 19 T cell receptor beta chains derived from one specimen sequenced in a study of blood T cell repertoires in COVID-19 (dated by TCRdb to 2020 to 2022). The library was prepared using the immunoSEQ multiplex PCR assay. Entries here come from immuneACCESS through TCRdb and include only in-frame sequences with V and J called. Some clones fail to appear in such tables; in the studies checked, an unresolved V gene covers under half of the shortfall, and the cause of the remainder is unknown. Counted in this sample were about 140,000 clones; around four fifths of them appeared once. Of the sample, roughly 1.4% is held by the ten largest clones. The sample comprised peripheral blood. The receptors come from a human donor in a cohort sampled during active COVID-19.

This clone occurred a few times. This sequence joins TRBV9 and TRBJ2-1, with 10 bases fitting TRBD2. The germline CDR1 and CDR2 sequences are SGDLS and YYNGEE. V lost 4 bases, J lost 7 bases, and 11 bases stayed unmatched. The CDR3 consists of 16 residues. The CDR3 nucleotides read TGTGCCAGCAGCACCGCACCGGGACTAGCGAAAAATGAGCAGTTCTTC. Its translation is CASSTAPGLAKNEQFF.

As concerns this clone: Other nucleotide sequences from this sample produce the same CDR3. The chain combines TRBV6-6 with TRBJ2-1; no definite D call. Deletions cut 2 bases from V and 7 bases from J, with 3 bases between. The CDR3 is 11 amino acids. Germline V gene sequence: CDR1 MNHNY, CDR2 SVGAGI (reference sequence). CDR3 region: CASSYINEQFF. The CDR3 DNA reads TGTGCCAGCAGTTACATAAATGAGCAGTTCTTC.

The chain uses TRBV9 and TRBJ2-1, with 8 bases aligning to TRBD2. The CDR3 sequence is 20 residues long. V was clipped by 2 bases and J by 0 bases; unmatched bases: 16. The germline CDR1 and CDR2 sequences are SGDLS and YYNGEE. Written as DNA, the CDR3 is TGTGCCAGCAGCGTCTCAACAGGCGGGGGGCCTTTAAGCTCCTACAATGAGCAGTTCTTC. Translation gives CASSVSTGGGPLSSYNEQFF.

This chain links TRBV2 with TRBJ2-3, with D possibly being TRBD1 (5 bases). This CDR3 has 15 amino acids. Germline V lookup: CDR1 SNHLY, CDR2 FYNNEI. Trimming pared 4 bases from V and 0 bases from J, leaving 11 bases between. The CDR3 protein is CASSGQTTSTDTQYF. As DNA, the CDR3 is TGTGCCAGCAGTGGACAGACGACTAGCACAGATACGCAGTATTTT.

The genes are TRBV11-3 and TRBJ2-1; 9 bases match TRBD1. Trimming took 1 base from V and 5 from J; bases not matched to a gene: 3. There are 15 residues in the CDR3. CDR1 is SGHNT, CDR2 YENEEA, per germline. DNA of the CDR3: TGTGCCAGCAGCTTAGTCGGGACAGGGAACAATGAGCAGTTCTTC. Translation gives CASSLVGTGNNEQFF.

With respect to this clone: Other DNA variants within this sample encode the same CDR3. The chain couples TRBV6-5 to TRBJ1-1; D gene ambiguous. Germline V gives CDR1 MNHEY, CDR2 SVGAGI. This CDR3 has 15 residues. Trimming removed 0 bases at V and 1 base at J, with 9 bases between. The DNA of the CDR3 is TGTGCCAGCAGTTACTCTGGGAGGCGGAACACTGAAGCTTTCTTT. Protein: CASSYSGRRNTEAFF.

This chain joins TRBV5-1 and TRBJ2-3, with 8 bases aligning to TRBD2. The germline gives CDR1 SGHRS, CDR2 YFSETQ. Trimming took 5 bases from V and 1 from J; bases not matched to a gene: 3. The CDR3 is made up of 14 amino acids. The CDR3 DNA reads TGCGCCAGCAGAAAGACTAGCGGCACAGATACGCAGTATTTT. Its protein product is CASRKTSGTDTQYF.

Many counts were recorded for this clone. V and J are TRBV5-1 and TRBJ2-2; maybe TRBD1 (6 bases). CDR1 is SGHRS and CDR2 is YFSETQ in the germline V gene. V shed 5 bases and J shed 3 bases, with 14 bases lying between them. The CDR3 is 15 residues long. The CDR3 reads CASSLWGQDTGELFF. CDR3 DNA: TGCGCCAGCAGTTTATGGGGGCAGGACACCGGGGAGCTGTTTTTT.

The CDR3 region has the DNA TGTGCCAGCTCACGTTCTACCGGGACAGGACCCTCCTACGAGCAGTACTTC. Its translation is CASSRSTGTGPSYEQYF. The gene calls are TRBV18 and TRBJ2-7; 8 bases align to TRBD1. The J segment lost 0 bases and the V segment lost 4 bases, leaving 11 bases of the junction unmatched. The CDR3 contains 17 residues. Germline V gives CDR1 KGHSH, CDR2 LQKENI.

The genes are TRBV18 and TRBJ1-1; D is uncertain. Germline V gene data show CDR1 as KGHSH and CDR2 as LQKENI. Trimming cost V 6 bases and J 5 bases, with 19 bases left between them. This CDR3 has 15 amino acids. The CDR3 DNA follows: TGTGCCAGCTCGCCGTCCGGGAGGGAGGGTACTGAAGCTTTCTTT. The encoded protein is CASSPSGREGTEAFF.

The chain has TRBV10-3 and TRBJ2-3, with D uncertain. This CDR3 has 11 amino acids. Trimming stripped 10 bases from V and 3 bases from J, with 8 bases between. Germline V gene sequence: CDR1 ENHRY, CDR2 SYGVKD. CDR3 bases: TGTGCCACCCAGTTAACAGATACGCAGTATTTT. Translated: CATQLTDTQYF.

This sequence joins TRBV6-1 and TRBJ1-2; D is unresolved. Germline V CDR1 and CDR2: MNHNS, SASEGT. The CDR3 is made up of 12 amino acids. The V end lost 2 bases, the J end lost 5 bases, and 6 bases lay between the germline ends. Here the CDR3 reads CASSEPGYGYTF. The CDR3 coding sequence is TGTGCCAGCAGTGAACCCGGGTATGGCTACACCTTC.

This rearrangement joins TRBV5-1 to TRBJ1-1; TRBD1 matches at 7 bases. The CDR3 is 14 residues long. The J segment lost 14 bases and the V segment lost 1 base, leaving 14 bases of the junction unmatched. CDR1 and CDR2 from the germline V gene are SGHRS and YFSETQ. CDR3 DNA: TGCGCCAGCAGCTTGCGGGCAGGGGGGAGCGGCGTCTTCTTT. This sequence encodes CASSLRAGGSGVFF.

This clone has only one observation. The chain recombines TRBV14 with TRBJ1-5; D unclear. V lost 1 base to trimming and J lost 7 bases, with 11 bases between them. This CDR3 has 14 residues. CDR1 is SGHDN and CDR2 is FVKESK in the germline V gene. The CDR3 DNA reads as TGTGCCAGCAGCCAAGTTGGCTTGGGCCAGCCCCAGCATTTT. Translation: CASSQVGLGQPQHF.

This sequence joins TRBV7-8 and TRBJ1-2, with D possibly TRBD1 on 6 matching bases. The V end was cut by 4 bases, the J end by 7 bases, with 13 bases between. Per germline, CDR1 SGHVS and CDR2 FQNEAQ. The CDR3 covers 13 residues. The CDR3 nucleotides read TGTGCCAGCAGCTCCCTGAGAGGGGGTGGCTACACCTTC. Its protein is CASSSLRGGGYTF.

The gene calls are TRBV18 and TRBJ2-1, with 8 nucleotides matching TRBD1. This CDR3 is built from 14 residues. Germline V gives CDR1 KGHSH, CDR2 LQKENI. Trimming at V came to 2 bases and at J to 6 bases, leaving 3 bases not matched to a gene. This CDR3 reads CASSPKGQANEQFF. As DNA, the CDR3 is TGTGCCAGCTCACCAAAGGGACAGGCCAATGAGCAGTTCTTC. Based on the CDR3 plus reference TRBV18 and TRBJ2-1, the full variable domain is NAGVMQNPRHLVRRRGQEARLRCSPMKGHSHVYWYRQLPEEGLKFMVYLQKENIIDESGMPKERFSAEFPKEGPSILRIQQVVRGDSAAYFCASSPKGQANEQFFGPGTRLTVL.

The chain carries TRBV27 and TRBJ1-4; 10 bases map to TRBD1. The junction had 8 bases not matched to a gene; V was cut back by 7 bases and J by 6 bases. This CDR3 spans 15 amino acids. Germline CDR1 reads MNHEY; CDR2 reads SMNVEV (reference sequence). The CDR3 DNA follows: TGTGCCAGCACGCACACCGGGACAGGGGATGAAAAACTGTTTTTT. Protein sequence: CASTHTGTGDEKLFF.

The rearrangement uses TRBV19 and TRBJ2-6, with 8 bases aligning to TRBD2. Germline V gene data show CDR1 as LNHDA and CDR2 as SQIVND (reference sequence). J gave up 0 bases and V 3 bases, and 16 bases lay outside the gene matches. This CDR3 is built from 21 residues. DNA of the CDR3: TGTGCCAGTAGTATTGAGGGGCCTGGTCTAGCGGGCCGCTCTGGGGCCAACGTCCTGACTTTC. Translating gives CASSIEGPGLAGRSGANVLTF.

J is TRBJ2-7 and V is TRBV3-1 (or the pseudogene TRBV3-2), with 8 bases identical to TRBD1. V lost 3 bases to trimming and J lost 4 bases; unmatched junction nucleotides: 8. The CDR3 spans 15 residues. Per germline, CDR1 LGHDT and CDR2 YNNKEL (reference sequence). In nucleotides, the CDR3 is TGTGCCAGCAGCCACCATGGACAGGGTGGGTACGAGCAGTACTTC. It encodes CASSHHGQGGYEQYF.